This entry features one T cell receptor beta chain sequence. Antigen: not known. Deletions cut 2 bases from V and 2 bases from J, with 6 bases between. CDR3 size: 13 residues. Germline V gene lookup returns CDR1 SGHTS and CDR2 YDEGEE. This record belongs to a study of T cell repertoires in cytomegalovirus infection. About the research overall: Public TCR beta signature analysis indicated the presence of both CMV infection and matching HLA type. Whole-study results and caveats: CMV-specific TCR beta clonotypes restricted by HLA-C were the ones dominating the ex vivo response.

Each CDR3 protein gets one entry after TCRdb re-called the reads with MiXCR. The sample carries 400,000 or so distinct CDR3 sequences, approximately 30% recorded once. Specimen: PBMCs. The clonotype comes from a human donor in good health (CMV status not recorded). Some clones in this sample may be carry-over from other donors' samples. V usage is TRBV5-8 and J usage is TRBJ2-3; D is undetermined. CDR3 protein: CASSFGNTDTQYF. CDR3 DNA sequence: TGTGCCAGCAGCTTTGGGAACACAGATACGCAGTATTTT.